This TCR beta chain is from a study of graft-versus-host responses after intestinal transplantation. Overall study findings and caveats: Early HvG declines after transplant were associated with peak circulating GvH clone levels.

Repertoires were generated with immunoSEQ multiplex PCR, while TCRdb's copy carries only in-frame clones and drops some. This sample has 15,000 to 20,000 clones, with around 35% found just once. Cell sorting after the reaction yielded proliferating CFSE-low CD3+CD4+ and CD3+CD8+ responders. The CDR3 is made up of 18 amino acids. The germline gives CDR1 SNHLY, CDR2 FYNNEI. Trimming shortened V by 5 bases and J by 0 bases, and 20 bases separated the two germline ends. The specimen was alloreactive CD4+ T cells from a mixed lymphocyte reaction culture, collected before transplantation. This sample's subset: CFSE-low proliferating T cells sorted from approximately 6-day pre-transplant mixed lymphocyte reaction (GvH or HvG direction). The J gene is TRBJ2-4, the V gene TRBV2; D is unresolved. This sequence originates from a human patient who was an organ donor for intestinal transplantation. In DNA form, the CDR3 reads TGTGCCAGCAGTAGGGCCAGGTCTAATGGGGAAGCCAAAAACATTCAGTACTTC. Its translation: CASSRARSNGEAKNIQYF. Variable domain in full (rest from reference TRBV2 and TRBJ2-4): EPEVTQTPSHQVTQMGQEVILRCVPISNHLYFYWYRQILGQKVEFLVSFYNNEISEKSEIFDDQFSVERPDGSNFTLKIRSTKLEDSAMYFCASSRARSNGEAKNIQYFGAGTRLSVL.